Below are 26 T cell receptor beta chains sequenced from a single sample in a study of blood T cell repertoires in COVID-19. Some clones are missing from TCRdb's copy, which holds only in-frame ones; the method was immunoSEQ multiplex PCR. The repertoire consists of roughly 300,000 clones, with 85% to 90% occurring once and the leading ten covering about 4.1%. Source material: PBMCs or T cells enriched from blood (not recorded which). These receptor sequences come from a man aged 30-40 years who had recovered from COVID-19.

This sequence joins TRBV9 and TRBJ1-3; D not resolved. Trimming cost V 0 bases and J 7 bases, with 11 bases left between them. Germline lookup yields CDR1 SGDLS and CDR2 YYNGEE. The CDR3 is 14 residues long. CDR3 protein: CASSVGRVTNTIYF. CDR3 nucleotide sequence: TGTGCCAGCAGCGTAGGGAGGGTAACGAACACCATATATTTT.

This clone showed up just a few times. CDR3 residues: CASSIGTGAAQPQHF. CDR3 DNA: TGTGCCAGTAGTATAGGGACAGGGGCAGCTCAGCCCCAGCATTTT. The chain carries TRBV19 and TRBJ1-5; 9 bases fit TRBD1. J was trimmed by 6 bases and V by 1 base; bases with no gene match: 4. There are 15 residues in the CDR3. CDR1 and CDR2 (germline): LNHDA, SQIVND (reference sequence).

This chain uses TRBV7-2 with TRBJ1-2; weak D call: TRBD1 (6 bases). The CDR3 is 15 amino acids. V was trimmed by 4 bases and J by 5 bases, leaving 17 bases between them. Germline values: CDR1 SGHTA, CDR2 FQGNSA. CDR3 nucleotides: TGTGCCAGCAGCTCCAACGCAGGGGCTCCATATGGCTACACCTTC. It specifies CASSSNAGAPYGYTF.

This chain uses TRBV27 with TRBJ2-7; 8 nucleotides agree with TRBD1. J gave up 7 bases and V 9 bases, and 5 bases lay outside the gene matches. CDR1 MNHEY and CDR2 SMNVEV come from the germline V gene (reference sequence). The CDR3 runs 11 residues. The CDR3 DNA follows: TGTGCCAGTAGCAGGGGGCAGGAGCAGTACTTC. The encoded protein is CASSRGQEQYF.

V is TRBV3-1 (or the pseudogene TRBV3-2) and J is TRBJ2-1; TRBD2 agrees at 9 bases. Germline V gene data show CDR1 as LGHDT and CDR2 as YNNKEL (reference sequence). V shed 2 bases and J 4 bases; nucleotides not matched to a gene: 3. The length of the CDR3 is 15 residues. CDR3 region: CASSQITSGYNEQFF. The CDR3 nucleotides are TGTGCCAGCAGCCAAATAACTAGCGGGTACAATGAGCAGTTCTTC.

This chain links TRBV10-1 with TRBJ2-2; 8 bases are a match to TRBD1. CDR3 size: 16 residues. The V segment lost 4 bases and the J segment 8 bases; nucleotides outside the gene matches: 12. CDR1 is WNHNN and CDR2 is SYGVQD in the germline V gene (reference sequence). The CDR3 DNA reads TGCGCCAGCAGTGGGCGGGACAGGACACGTCGAGGGGAGCTGTTTTTT. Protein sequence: CASSGRDRTRRGELFF.

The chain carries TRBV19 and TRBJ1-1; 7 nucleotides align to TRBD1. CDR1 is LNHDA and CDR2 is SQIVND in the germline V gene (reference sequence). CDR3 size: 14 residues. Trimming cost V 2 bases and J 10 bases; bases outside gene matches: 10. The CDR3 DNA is TGTGCCAGTAGTATAAGGGAACAGGGGTACAGAGCTTTCTTT. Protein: CASSIREQGYRAFF.

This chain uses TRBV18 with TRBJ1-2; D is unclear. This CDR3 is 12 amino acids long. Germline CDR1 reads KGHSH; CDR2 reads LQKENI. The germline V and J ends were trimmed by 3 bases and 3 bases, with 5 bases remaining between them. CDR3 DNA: TGTGCCAGCTCACCGGGCGACTATGGCTACACCTTC. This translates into CASSPGDYGYTF.

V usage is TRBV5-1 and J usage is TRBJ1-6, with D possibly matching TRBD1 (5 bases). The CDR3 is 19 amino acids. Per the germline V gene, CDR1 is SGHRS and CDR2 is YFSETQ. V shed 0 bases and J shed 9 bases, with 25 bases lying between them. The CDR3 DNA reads TGCGCCAGCAGCTTGGTTTCTGGGTCCGCTCGGGGGGTGTTTTCACCCCTCCACTTT. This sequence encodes CASSLVSGSARGVFSPLHF.

The CDR3 sequence: CASSSLTGNSSPLHF. The CDR3 nucleotides are TGTGCCAGCAGTTCCTTGACAGGGAACTCTTCACCCCTCCACTTT. The chain joins TRBV27 to TRBJ1-6, with 7 bases fitting TRBD1. Germline values: CDR1 MNHEY, CDR2 SMNVEV (reference sequence). The CDR3 extends over 15 amino acids. J was trimmed by 9 bases and V by 4 bases; bases with no gene match: 9.

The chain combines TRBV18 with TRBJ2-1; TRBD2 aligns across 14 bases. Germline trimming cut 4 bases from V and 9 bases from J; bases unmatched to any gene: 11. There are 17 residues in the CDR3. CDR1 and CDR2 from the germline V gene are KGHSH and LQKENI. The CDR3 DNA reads TGTGCCAGCTCACGATATGGGACTAGCGGGAGCCTCGGTGAGCAGTTCTTC. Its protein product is CASSRYGTSGSLGEQFF.

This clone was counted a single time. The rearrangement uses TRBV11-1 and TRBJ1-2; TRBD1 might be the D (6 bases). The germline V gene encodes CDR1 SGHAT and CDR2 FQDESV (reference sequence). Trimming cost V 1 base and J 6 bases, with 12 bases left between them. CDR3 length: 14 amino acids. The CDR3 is CASSLVGTRNGYTF. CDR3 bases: TGTGCCAGCAGCTTAGTAGGGACAAGGAATGGCTACACCTTC.

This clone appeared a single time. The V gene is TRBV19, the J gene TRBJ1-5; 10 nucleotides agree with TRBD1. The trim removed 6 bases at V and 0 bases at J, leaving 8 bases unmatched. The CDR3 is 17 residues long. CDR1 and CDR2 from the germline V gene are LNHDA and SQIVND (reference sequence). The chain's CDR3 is CASSSRTGGNSNQPQHF. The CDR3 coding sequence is TGTGCCAGTAGCTCCCGGACAGGGGGTAATAGCAATCAGCCCCAGCATTTT.

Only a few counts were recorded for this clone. The CDR3: CASSYQTVNYGYTF. For the CDR3, the DNA is TGTGCCAGCAGCTACCAGACAGTAAACTATGGCTACACCTTC. The chain links TRBV7-9 to TRBJ1-2; tentative D call: TRBD1 (5 bases). This CDR3 spans 14 amino acids. From germline, CDR1 is SEHNR and CDR2 FQNEAQ (reference sequence). Trimming removed 4 bases from V and 2 bases from J, with 11 bases in between. Looking up the rest from reference TRBV7-9 and TRBJ1-2 gives the full variable domain: DTGVSQNPRHKITKRGQNVTFRCDPISEHNRLYWYRQTLGQGPEFLTYFQNEAQLEKSRLLSDRFSAERPKGSFSTLEIQRTEQGDSAMYLCASSYQTVNYGYTFGSGTRLTVV.

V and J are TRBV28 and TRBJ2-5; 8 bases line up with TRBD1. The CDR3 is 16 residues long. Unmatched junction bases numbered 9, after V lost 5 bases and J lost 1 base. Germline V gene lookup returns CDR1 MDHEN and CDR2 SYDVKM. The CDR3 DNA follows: TGTGCCAGCAGTCGCTCAGGGGGCGCTGGCCAAGAGACCCAGTACTTC. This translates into CASSRSGGAGQETQYF.

The CDR3 reads CATSPDPWGGNQPQHF. The DNA of the CDR3 is TGTGCCACCAGCCCCGACCCATGGGGGGGCAATCAGCCCCAGCATTTT. The chain couples TRBV15 to TRBJ1-5; TRBD1 is a possible D gene (5 bases). In germline, CDR1 is LNHNV, CDR2 YYDKDF (reference sequence). The CDR3 has 16 residues. V lost 5 bases and J lost 2, with 16 bases in between.

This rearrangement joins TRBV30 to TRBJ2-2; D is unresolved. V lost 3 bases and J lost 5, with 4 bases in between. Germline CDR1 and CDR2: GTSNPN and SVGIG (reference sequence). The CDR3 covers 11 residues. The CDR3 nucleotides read TGTGCCTGGAGCAATACCGGGGAGCTGTTTTTT. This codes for CAWSNTGELFF.

The chain's CDR3 is CATSEGEGSYGYTF. DNA of the CDR3: TGTGCCACCAGTGAGGGGGAGGGCTCCTATGGCTACACCTTC. V gene TRBV24-1 combines with J gene TRBJ1-2; D may be TRBD1 (5 bases). V dropped 4 bases and J dropped 4 bases, with 12 bases sitting between them. The germline CDR1 and CDR2 sequences are KGHDR and SFDVKD. This CDR3 is built from 14 residues.

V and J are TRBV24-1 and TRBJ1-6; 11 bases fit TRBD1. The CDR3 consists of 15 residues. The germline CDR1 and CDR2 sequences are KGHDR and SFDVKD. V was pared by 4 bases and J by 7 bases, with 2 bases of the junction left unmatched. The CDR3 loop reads CATSEGQGVNSPLHF. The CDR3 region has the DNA TGTGCCACCAGTGAGGGACAGGGGGTGAATTCACCCCTCCACTTT.

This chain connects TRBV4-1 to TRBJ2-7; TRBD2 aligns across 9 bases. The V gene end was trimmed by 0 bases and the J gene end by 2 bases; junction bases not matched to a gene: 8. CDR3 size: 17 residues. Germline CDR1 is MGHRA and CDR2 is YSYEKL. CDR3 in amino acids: CASSQDYGASGTYEQYF. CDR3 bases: TGCGCCAGCAGCCAAGATTATGGGGCTAGCGGGACCTACGAGCAGTACTTC.

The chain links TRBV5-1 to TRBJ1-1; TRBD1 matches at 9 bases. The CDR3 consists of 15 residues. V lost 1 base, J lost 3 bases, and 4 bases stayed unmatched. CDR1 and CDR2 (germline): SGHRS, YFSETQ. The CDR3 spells CASSLTGGTDTEAFF. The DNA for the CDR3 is TGCGCCAGCAGCTTGACAGGGGGCACGGACACTGAAGCTTTCTTT.

The CDR3 loop reads CASSLGLGQLNEKLFF. The CDR3 DNA reads as TGTGCCAGCAGCTTAGGCTTGGGACAACTTAATGAAAAACTGTTTTTT. The genes are TRBV11-2 and TRBJ1-4; a weak D match, TRBD1 (6 bases). Germline CDR1 and CDR2: SGHAT and FQNNGV. Trimming took off 1 base at V and 4 bases at J, with 13 bases between the two ends. The CDR3 consists of 16 residues.

Written as DNA, the CDR3 is TGTGCCAGCAGCGTAGCAGGGACAGGGGCCTACGAGCAGTACTTC. Translated, it gives CASSVAGTGAYEQYF. The chain uses TRBV9 and TRBJ2-7, with 10 nucleotides matching TRBD1. The CDR3 is 15 residues long. Trimming at V came to 0 bases and at J to 2 bases, leaving 2 bases not matched to a gene. Germline CDR1 is SGDLS and CDR2 is YYNGEE.

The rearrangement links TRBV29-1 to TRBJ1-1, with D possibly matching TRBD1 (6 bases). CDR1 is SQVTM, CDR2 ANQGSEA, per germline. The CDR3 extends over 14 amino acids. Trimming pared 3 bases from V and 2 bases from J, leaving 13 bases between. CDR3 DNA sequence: TGCAGCGTTGAGCACCGGGACACCAACACTGAAGCTTTCTTT. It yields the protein CSVEHRDTNTEAFF. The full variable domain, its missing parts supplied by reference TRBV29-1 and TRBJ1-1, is SAVISQKPSRDICQRGTSLTIQCQVDSQVTMMFWYRQQPGQSLTLIATANQGSEATYESGFVIDKFPISRPNLTFSTLTVSNMSPEDSSIYLCSVEHRDTNTEAFFGQGTRLTVV.

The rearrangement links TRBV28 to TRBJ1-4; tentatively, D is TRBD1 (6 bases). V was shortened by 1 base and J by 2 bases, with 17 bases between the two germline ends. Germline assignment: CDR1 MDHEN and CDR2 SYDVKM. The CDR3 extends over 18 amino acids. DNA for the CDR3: TGTGCCAGCAGTTTATCGATGGCAGGGAGGGGGACTAATGAAAAACTGTTTTTT. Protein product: CASSLSMAGRGTNEKLFF.

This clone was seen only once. The chain's CDR3 is CASSLVAGGTYEQYF. CDR3 bases: TGTGCCAGCAGCTTAGTAGCGGGAGGCACGTACGAGCAGTACTTC. V gene TRBV11-3 combines with J gene TRBJ2-7; 10 positions agree with TRBD2. The CDR3 covers 15 residues. Germline V gene data show CDR1 as SGHNT and CDR2 as YENEEA. V lost 1 base to trimming and J lost 4 bases; unmatched junction nucleotides: 4.